This T cell receptor (beta chain) emerged from a study of T cells after yellow fever vaccination. Study results and limitations: The secondary response peaked faster, at day 5 versus 15, but was weaker. Most clones from primary vaccination resurfaced after the booster (about 96% CD4, 88% CD8).

UMIs and a universal primer site were added when TCR cDNA was made by 5'RACE template switching. TCRdb re-analysed the 5' RACE reads in MiXCR, keeping a single row per CDR3 protein. The table shows tens of thousands of distinct CDR3 sequences, with around 5.8% occurring only once. This clonotype has a handful of counts. Trimming left V 5 bases short and J 7 bases short, with 20 bases between. The germline gives CDR1 LNHDA, CDR2 SQIVND (reference sequence). The CDR3 has 15 residues. The gene calls are TRBV19 and TRBJ2-5; maybe TRBD1 (5 bases). The sequence was collected from a man younger than 45 who received the YFV17D yellow fever vaccine. The source was PBMCs, either bulk or a sorted T-cell subset (CD4+, CD8+, memory, or dextramer-sorted; not recorded which), collected on the day of the yellow fever booster vaccination. CDR3 nucleotide sequence: TGTGCCAGTAGTTCTCCCTTGGACAATGTGGGGACCCAGTACTTC. Protein: CASSSPLDNVGTQYF.